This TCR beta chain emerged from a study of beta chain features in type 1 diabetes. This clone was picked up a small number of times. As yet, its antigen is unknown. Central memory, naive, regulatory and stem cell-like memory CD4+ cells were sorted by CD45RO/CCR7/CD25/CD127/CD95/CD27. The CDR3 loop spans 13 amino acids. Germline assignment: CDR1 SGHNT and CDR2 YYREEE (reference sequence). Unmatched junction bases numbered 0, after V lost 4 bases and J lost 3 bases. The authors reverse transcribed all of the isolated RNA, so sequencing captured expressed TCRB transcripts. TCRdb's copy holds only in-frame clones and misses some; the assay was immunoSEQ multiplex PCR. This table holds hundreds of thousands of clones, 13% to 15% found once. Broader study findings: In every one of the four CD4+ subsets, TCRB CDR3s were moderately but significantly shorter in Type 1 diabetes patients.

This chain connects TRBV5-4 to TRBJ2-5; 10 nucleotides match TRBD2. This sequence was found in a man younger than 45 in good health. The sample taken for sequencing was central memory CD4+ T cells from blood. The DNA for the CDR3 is TGTGCCAGCAGCGGGACTAGCGAAGAGACCCAGTACTTC. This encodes CASSGTSEETQYF. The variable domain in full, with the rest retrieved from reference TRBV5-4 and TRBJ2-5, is ETGVTQSPTHLIKTRGQQVTLRCSSQSGHNTVSWYQQALGQGPQFIFQYYREEENGRGNFPPRFSGLQFPNYSSELNVNALELDDSALYLCASSGTSEETQYFGPGTRLLVL.